This T cell receptor beta chain was profiled in a study of blood T cell repertoires in COVID-19 (dated by TCRdb to 2018 to 2020). Context from the whole study: Samples from collaborators originated in the United States, Italy and Spain and spanned both the acute and convalescent phases of COVID-19. The prospective study material was composed of cDNA or gDNA derived from T cells, B-cell-depleted T cells, or PBMCs. The dataset comprised deeply sampled blood TCRbeta repertoires from subjects exposed to, actively infected with, or recovered from COVID-19. The repertoires were released in a freely available public database meant as a resource for research on the immune response to SARS-CoV-2. The samples were drawn from the first 160 participants of the ongoing ImmuneRACE study and from 1,200 or so subjects provided by 6 global collaborators. The sample metadata nearly always contained a de-identified subject ID, COVID-19 status, age in years and sex. HLA class I and class II types, where available, came from metadata supplied by the sample provider rather than from assay-based typing. What the authors observed across the whole study: How much clinical and demographic metadata was included differed by source and by participant, and the metadata was provided uncurated.

A remark on this clone: Its binding antigen is unknown. Base quality data are lacking; no much larger clone is found one base away.

Trimmed from V: 4 bases; trimmed from J: 6 bases; junction bases lacking a gene match: 12. Reading the germline V gene gives CDR1 SGDLS and CDR2 YYNGEE. Reading from cysteine to phenylalanine, the CDR3 counts 16 amino acids. Only the CDR3 region is kept as DNA, spanning 48 bases read in frame from base 1. Each collaborating institution followed its own protocols to collect whole blood in K2EDTA tubes. For TCRbeta analysis, collaborators shipped samples as frozen whole blood, isolated PBMCs, or DNA extracted from either of those sample types. The immunoSEQ Assay, a bias-controlled multiplex PCR, was used to amplify TCRbeta CDR3 regions from genomic DNA. The authors' analysis ran thus. The number of nucleated cells in each sample was estimated from the amplification of reference gene primers within the assay. To quantify the absolute abundance of each unique TCRbeta CDR3 rearrangement, sequence reads were collapsed and filtered. For each sample, productive Simpson clonality was calculated as the square root of Simpson's diversity index over productive rearrangements. TCRdb took this table from immuneACCESS and kept in-frame rearrangements with V and J called. Such tables lack part of the clones; where checked against another copy, unresolved V genes explain under half of the gap, and the rest is unexplained. The V and J calls and clone size are taken from that table; D and trimming were inferred from the DNA. The sample has more than 200,000 clones on record, 85% to 90% of them singletons. Jointly, the top ten make up 3.5% to 4.5% of the sample.

This TCR derives from a middle-aged man with acute or convalescent COVID-19. Recombination connected TRBV9 to TRBJ1-5; 8 central nucleotides agree with TRBD1. Source material: peripheral blood. Read as DNA, the sequence is TGTGCCAGCAGCCCGACAGGGGCCCTAGGGGGTCAGCCCCAGCATTTT. It specifies CASSPTGALGGQPQHF.